These 30 T cell receptor beta chains share one sample of origin, sequenced in a study of T cell responses to AZD1222 COVID-19 vaccine (dated by TCRdb to about 2021). The sample's time point, from its label and the paper: baseline before first vaccination. Receptor amplification or capture employed the immunoSEQ multiplex PCR assay. TCRdb retrieved this table from immuneACCESS and kept in-frame rearrangements only. Not all clones are present; in checked studies, unresolved V genes account for under half, and no reason is known for the remainder. The sample data list some 130,000 clones, and around nine tenths of these were observed just once. The top ten clones comprise approximately 2.5% of the sample. The sequences come from peripheral blood, collected on day 0 of AZD1222 vaccination. The receptors stem from an adult in good health.

This chain connects TRBV7-9 to TRBJ2-1; D not certain. Trimming pared 3 bases from V and 6 bases from J, leaving 6 bases between. CDR1 SEHNR and CDR2 FQNEAQ come from the germline V gene (reference sequence). This CDR3 contains 12 residues. The CDR3 DNA is TGTGCCAGCAGCTTGAAAGGCAATGAGCAGTTCTTC. It codes for CASSLKGNEQFF. Full variable domain (rest looked up from reference TRBV7-9 and TRBJ2-1): DTGVSQNPRHKITKRGQNVTFRCDPISEHNRLYWYRQTLGQGPEFLTYFQNEAQLEKSRLLSDRFSAERPKGSFSTLEIQRTEQGDSAMYLCASSLKGNEQFFGPGTRLTVL.

The rearrangement links TRBV9 to TRBJ2-5; 7 bases are shared with TRBD2. The junction had 1 base not matched to a gene; V was cut back by 2 bases and J by 0 bases. The CDR3 totals 14 residues. CDR1 SGDLS and CDR2 YYNGEE come from the germline V gene. The DNA of the CDR3 is TGTGCCAGCAGCGTGGGGACTAACCAAGAGACCCAGTACTTC. This sequence encodes CASSVGTNQETQYF.

The DNA of the CDR3 is TGTGCCAGCAGCCCTACCGACGGACTAGCGGGACGGAGGGAGCAGTTCTTC. It translates to CASSPTDGLAGRREQFF. V is TRBV5-4 and J is TRBJ2-1, with TRBD2 matching over 12 bases. The CDR3 length is 17 residues. V shed 4 bases, J shed 10 bases, and the junction held 15 bases outside the gene matches. Germline values: CDR1 SGHNT, CDR2 YYREEE (reference sequence).

This clone has just a few counts. This chain joins TRBV29-1 and TRBJ2-5; D gene unclear. The CDR3 consists of 14 residues. Trimming shortened V by 3 bases and J by 5 bases, and 16 bases separated the two germline ends. Looked up from germline, CDR1 is SQVTM and CDR2 is ANQGSEA. The CDR3 here is CSVEGRTTSETQYF. In DNA form, the CDR3 reads TGCAGCGTTGAGGGTCGTACTACGAGCGAGACCCAGTACTTC.

The genes are TRBV6-2 or TRBV6-3 and TRBJ2-5, with 12 nucleotides matching TRBD2. V dropped 5 bases and J dropped 3; count of bases not matched to a gene: 7. CDR3 length: 16 residues. In germline, CDR1 is MNHEY, CDR2 SVGEGT. The DNA for the CDR3 is TGTGCCAGCAGTGCGACTAGCGGGAGTTTAGAAGAGACCCAGTACTTC. Translated, it gives CASSATSGSLEETQYF.

This clone occurred once. The V gene is TRBV7-2, the J gene TRBJ1-2; 8 positions agree with TRBD1. Looked up from germline, CDR1 is SGHTA and CDR2 is FQGNSA. V trimming: 5 bases; J trimming: 8 bases; junction bases outside the gene matches: 10. The CDR3 consists of 14 residues. The CDR3 DNA follows: TGTGCCAGCAGCGGACCCGACAGGGGCCTAGGCTACACCTTC. This encodes CASSGPDRGLGYTF.

This sequence joins TRBV24-1 and TRBJ2-7; weak D call: TRBD1 (7 bases). Per germline, CDR1 KGHDR and CDR2 SFDVKD. CDR3 length equals 21 residues. V lost 8 bases, J lost 1 base, and 35 bases lay in between. The CDR3 region has the DNA TGTGCCACCAATTCCCGCGCCCGGGACAGCTCGACTAGAAGCCCTTCCTACGAGCAGTACTTC. It codes for CATNSRARDSSTRSPSYEQYF.

V usage is TRBV6-5 and J usage is TRBJ1-1; D unclear. Germline V gene sequence: CDR1 MNHEY, CDR2 SVGAGI. Deletions cut 6 bases from V and 2 bases from J, with 13 bases between. There are 14 residues in the CDR3. The CDR3 coding sequence is TGTGCCAGCAGCAAGGACGGATTAAACACTGAAGCTTTCTTT. Protein: CASSKDGLNTEAFF.

This chain uses TRBV7-8 with TRBJ2-7, with 15 bases fitting TRBD2. CDR3 size: 20 residues. The germline V gene encodes CDR1 SGHVS and CDR2 FQNEAQ. V trimming: 5 bases; J trimming: 0 bases; junction bases outside the gene matches: 14. CDR3 DNA sequence: TGTGCCAGCAGCCCACCACCTGGACTAGCGGGAGGGCCAAACTCCTACGAGCAGTACTTC. It specifies CASSPPPGLAGGPNSYEQYF.

This chain links TRBV5-4 with TRBJ1-6; a weak D match, TRBD1 (6 bases). The germline gives CDR1 SGHNT, CDR2 YYREEE (reference sequence). V lost 4 bases, J lost 5 bases, and 10 bases lay in between. The CDR3 spans 14 residues. CDR3 DNA: TGTGCCAGCAGCATGGACAGAAATAATTCACCCCTCCACTTT. Encoded protein: CASSMDRNNSPLHF.

J is TRBJ1-5 and V is TRBV19; 7 bases are a match to TRBD1. V lost 7 bases to trimming and J lost 6 bases; unmatched junction nucleotides: 6. The CDR3 contains 13 residues. Germline V CDR1 and CDR2: LNHDA, SQIVND (reference sequence). The CDR3 is CASTVTGPQPQHF. DNA of the CDR3: TGTGCCAGTACCGTGACAGGGCCTCAGCCCCAGCATTTT.

The chain joins TRBV4-2 to TRBJ2-1; the match to TRBD2 covers 13 bases. V shed 4 bases, J shed 6 bases, and the junction held 12 bases outside the gene matches. The CDR3 runs 18 residues. Germline V gives CDR1 LGHNA, CDR2 YNFKEQ. Here the CDR3 reads CASSPKGLAGVLGNEQFF. CDR3 DNA sequence: TGTGCCAGCAGCCCGAAAGGACTAGCGGGAGTTTTAGGCAATGAGCAGTTCTTC.

The V call is TRBV6-2 or TRBV6-3, the J call TRBJ2-4; perhaps D is TRBD1 or TRBD2 (6 bases each). The CDR3 sequence is 13 residues long. Germline V gene data show CDR1 as MNHEY and CDR2 as SVGEGT. With 5 bases removed from V and 9 bases from J, the gap between germline ends came to 14 bases. CDR3 loop: CASSARGTPIQYF. CDR3 bases: TGTGCCAGCAGTGCCCGGGGGACACCCATTCAGTACTTC.

The chain couples TRBV6-5 to TRBJ2-7; no clear D gene. CDR1 and CDR2 from the germline V gene are MNHEY and SVGAGI. This CDR3 has 14 residues. V was clipped by 2 bases and J by 0 bases, with 8 bases between them. CDR3 DNA sequence: TGTGCCAGCAGTTACGGGATGAGCTCCTACGAGCAGTACTTC. Its protein product is CASSYGMSSYEQYF.

This chain links TRBV27 with TRBJ1-5, with D perhaps TRBD1 (5 bases). Between the trimmed V and J ends, which lost 3 bases and 3 bases, there was a span of 18 bases. The CDR3 is made up of 17 amino acids. Germline V lookup: CDR1 MNHEY, CDR2 SMNVEV (reference sequence). This CDR3 reads CASSFLPIGGYNQPQHF. The CDR3 DNA reads as TGTGCCAGCAGTTTTCTTCCCATTGGGGGGTACAATCAGCCCCAGCATTTT.

This chain connects TRBV6-4 to TRBJ2-7; D remains ambiguous. Germline values: CDR1 MRHNA, CDR2 SNTAGT. The CDR3 spans 16 residues. V lost 6 bases and J 0 bases, leaving 18 bases between the germline ends. For the CDR3, the DNA is TGTGCCAGCAGCCACCCGATGAGAACCAGCTCCTACGAGCAGTACTTC. Translation: CASSHPMRTSSYEQYF.

The chain is built from TRBV19 and TRBJ2-7, with 9 bases fitting TRBD2. From germline, CDR1 is LNHDA and CDR2 SQIVND (reference sequence). This CDR3 contains 14 residues. Trimming at V came to 10 bases and at J to 6 bases, leaving 13 bases not matched to a gene. DNA for the CDR3: TGTGCCACCCCCTCCCGAGGCGGGAGGGGCGAGCAGTACTTC. Translating it yields CATPSRGGRGEQYF.

This chain connects TRBV2 to TRBJ1-6; tentative D call: TRBD1 (5 bases). The CDR3 consists of 13 residues. V lost 8 bases and J lost 11, with 16 bases in between. Germline-derived CDR1 and CDR2 are SNHLY and FYNNEI. In DNA, the CDR3 is TGTGCCAGCTTTGAGGGGAGTCTGGCACCCCTCCACTTT. Protein sequence: CASFEGSLAPLHF.

V and J are TRBV5-4 and TRBJ2-5; 7 nucleotides match TRBD2. The CDR3 is made up of 13 amino acids. J lost 2 bases, V lost 6 bases, and 4 bases had no gene match. Germline CDR1 SGHNT, CDR2 YYREEE (reference sequence). The CDR3 region has the DNA TGTGCCAGCAAAATGGGAGGGCAAGAGACCCAGTACTTC. Its translation: CASKMGGQETQYF. The full variable domain, completed using reference TRBV5-4 and TRBJ2-5, is ETGVTQSPTHLIKTRGQQVTLRCSSQSGHNTVSWYQQALGQGPQFIFQYYREEENGRGNFPPRFSGLQFPNYSSELNVNALELDDSALYLCASKMGGQETQYFGPGTRLLVL.

The J gene is TRBJ2-1, the V gene TRBV9; no clear D. The ends were cut back, 0 bases at V and 7 bases at J, with 17 bases in the middle. Germline lookup yields CDR1 SGDLS and CDR2 YYNGEE. The CDR3 has 16 amino acids. CDR3 loop: CASSVGQTTVQNEQFF. For the CDR3, the DNA is TGTGCCAGCAGCGTAGGGCAAACTACGGTGCAAAATGAGCAGTTCTTC.

Written as DNA, the CDR3 is TGTGCCAGCAGTTTCTTCAGCGTTTATGGCTACACCTTC. Its protein is CASSFFSVYGYTF. The V call is TRBV12-3 or TRBV12-4, the J call TRBJ1-2; D is undetermined. V gave up 3 bases and J gave up 5 bases, with 10 bases separating them. The CDR3 runs 13 residues.

The V call is TRBV29-1, the J call TRBJ2-1; D might be TRBD1 or TRBD2, each matching 5 bases. Germline lookup yields CDR1 SQVTM and CDR2 ANQGSEA. V was cut by 7 bases and J by 7 bases, with 20 bases left in between. The CDR3 covers 14 residues. The DNA for the CDR3 is TGCAGCGGCCTGAAGGGGACGGACTTAAATGAGCAGTTCTTC. Its translation is CSGLKGTDLNEQFF.

The chain combines TRBV27 with TRBJ1-2; 9 nucleotides agree with TRBD1. V shed 4 bases, J shed 5 bases, and the junction held 2 bases outside the gene matches. Germline V CDR1 and CDR2: MNHEY, SMNVEV (reference sequence). The CDR3 has 13 residues. As DNA, the CDR3 is TGTGCCAGCAGTTGGGACAGGGCATATGGCTACACCTTC. It codes for CASSWDRAYGYTF.

The gene calls are TRBV18 and TRBJ2-3; D is possibly TRBD2 (6 bases). Trimming left V 8 bases short and J 4 bases short, with 7 bases between. The CDR3 is 11 residues long. The germline V gene encodes CDR1 KGHSH and CDR2 LQKENI. CDR3 in DNA: TGTGCCAGCCGGGGGTCAGATACGCAGTATTTT. Its translation is CASRGSDTQYF.

The chain joins TRBV7-6 to TRBJ2-7, with 8 bases fitting TRBD1. J gave up 1 base and V 0 bases, and 5 bases lay outside the gene matches. The CDR3 runs to 16 residues. The germline CDR1 and CDR2 sequences are SGHVS and FNYEAQ. The CDR3 DNA reads TGTGCCAGCAGCTTAGCGCAGGGGGCTTTATCCTACGAGCAGTACTTC. This gives the protein CASSLAQGALSYEQYF.

The rearrangement links TRBV2 to TRBJ1-2, with D possibly TRBD1 on 6 matching bases. The CDR3 covers 15 residues. In germline, CDR1 is SNHLY, CDR2 FYNNEI. Trimming left V 1 base short and J 4 bases short, with 13 bases between. CDR3 residues: CASSEGRGPTYGYTF. The CDR3 nucleotides read TGTGCCAGCAGTGAAGGGCGGGGGCCGACCTATGGCTACACCTTC.

This sequence joins TRBV5-1 and TRBJ2-1; tentative D call: TRBD1 (5 bases). Germline CDR1 and CDR2: SGHRS and YFSETQ. The V end was cut by 2 bases, the J end by 6 bases, with 12 bases between. This CDR3 region has 14 residues. CDR3 sequence reads: CASSLPGYRNEQFF. As DNA, the CDR3 is TGCGCCAGCAGCTTACCAGGGTACCGCAATGAGCAGTTCTTC.

With regard to this clone: At one of its ends the junction is not consistent with the germline gene, which may arise from a read error. This chain joins TRBV5-4 and TRBJ1-6, with D hard to call. The CDR3 contains 13 residues. Germline-derived CDR1 and CDR2 are SGHNT and YYREEE (reference sequence). DNA of the CDR3: TGTGCCAGCAGCTCGATACAAGATTCCCCCCTCCACTTT. It specifies CASSSIQDSPLHF.

The rearrangement links TRBV5-1 to TRBJ2-5; D perhaps matches TRBD1 (5 bases). The ends were cut back, 0 bases at V and 4 bases at J, with 16 bases in the middle. CDR3 length: 16 amino acids. Looked up from germline, CDR1 is SGHRS and CDR2 is YFSETQ. CDR3 protein: CASSLASAGPTETQYF. The CDR3 region has the DNA TGCGCCAGCAGCTTGGCCTCGGCAGGGCCTACAGAGACCCAGTACTTC.

The CDR3 region is CASSQSGEQFF. The CDR3 bases are TGCGCCAGCAGCCAGAGCGGGGAGCAGTTCTTC. This chain connects TRBV5-1 to TRBJ2-1; D may be TRBD2 (6 bases). The CDR3 consists of 11 residues. Germline CDR1 SGHRS, CDR2 YFSETQ. V lost 4 bases and J lost 10, with 9 bases in between.